These T cell receptor beta chains were read from a single sample in a study of shared clonotypes between healthy human individuals. Using immunoSEQ multiplex PCR, the repertoire was profiled, and TCRdb retains in-frame clones only, with some absent. This table has 950,000 to 1,100,000 clones, around 76% appearing once. The sample comprised memory CD4+ T cells sorted from blood. These receptors were taken from a man younger than 35 in good health. The CDR3 runs from the conserved cysteine through the conserved F or W. Fields, in order: V gene, J gene, D gene, clone size, CDR3 DNA, CDR3 protein. The D gene is left open where the match is weak. Some rows mark clone size as missing; the rest say once, few, many or name a class of expanded clone.

TRBV28	TRBJ2-7	TRBD2	once	TGTGCCAGCATACCCCTAAGGGCGGGGGGCTTCTACGAGCAGTACTTC	CASIPLRAGGFYEQYF
TRBV2	TRBJ1-5	-	-	TGTGCCAGCAGTGTAGGGCAGGGGTATCAGCCCCAGCATTTT	CASSVGQGYQPQHF
TRBV30	TRBJ1-6	-	once	TGTGCCACGAGGGCAGTATCCCTTAATTCACCCCTCCACTTT	CATRAVSLNSPLHF
TRBV28	TRBJ2-7	-	once	TGTGCCAGCAGCCCACGACAGTTCTGGACCTACGAGCAGTACTTC	CASSPRQFWTYEQYF
TRBV5-1	TRBJ1-5	-	-	TGCGCCAGCAGCTTGGCACCGGATCAGCCCCAGCATTTT	CASSLAPDQPQHF
TRBV10-3	TRBJ2-3	TRBD2	-	TGTGCCACCAACGGACTAGCACCAGATACGCAGTATTTT	CATNGLAPDTQYF
TRBV5-5	TRBJ2-3	TRBD1	few	TGTGCCAGCAGCGCTGGACAGGGGGCGCTAGGGACAGATACGCAGTATTTT	CASSAGQGALGTDTQYF
TRBV2	TRBJ1-5	TRBD1	-	TGTGCCAGCAGTCCAGGACAGGGCAATCAGCCCCAGCATTTT	CASSPGQGNQPQHF
TRBV7-2	TRBJ2-5	TRBD2	-	TGTGCCAGCAGCTTCCCCGCGGGAGGGCGTGGGGGAGAGACCCAGTACTTC	CASSFPAGGRGGETQYF
TRBV6-6	TRBJ2-2	TRBD1	-	TGTGCCAGCAGTAAACCGGGACAGGGGCTTGGGGAGCTGTTTTTT	CASSKPGQGLGELFF
TRBV7-2	TRBJ2-1	-	once	TGTGCCAGCAGCTTAGTTTCGACCAACAATGAGCAGTTCTTC	CASSLVSTNNEQFF
TRBV6-1	TRBJ2-7	-	-	TGTGCCAGCAGTGCAGTTTCCTACGAGCAGTACTTC	CASSAVSYEQYF
TRBV18	TRBJ1-2	-	-	TGTGCCAGCTCACCCCAGGGTGCCGGTAGCTATGGCTACACCTTC	CASSPQGAGSYGYTF
TRBV27	TRBJ2-7	TRBD2	-	TGTGCCAGCAGGTACGGGACTAGCGGAACCTACGAGCAGTACTTC	CASRYGTSGTYEQYF
TRBV11-2	TRBJ2-5	-	-	TGTGCCAGCAGCTCAAACCGGGGGACAGACTACCAAGAGACCCAGTACTTC	CASSSNRGTDYQETQYF
TRBV7-8	TRBJ2-7	TRBD1	-	TGTGCCAGCAGCCGAGGACAGGTATGGATAGACGAGCAGTACTTC	CASSRGQVWIDEQYF
TRBV7-9	TRBJ2-1	TRBD2	-	TGTGCCAGCAGCTTGGATAGCGGGGTTTACAATGAGCAGTTCTTC	CASSLDSGVYNEQFF
TRBV5-1	TRBJ1-1	-	-	TGCGCCAGCAGTAGTGGGGGAGCGAACACTGAAGCTTTCTTT	CASSSGGANTEAFF
TRBV6-1	TRBJ2-7	-	-	TGTGCCAGCAGGGCGGGGGCCTCCTACGAGCAGTACTTC	CASRAGASYEQYF
TRBV30	TRBJ2-5	-	-	TGTGCCTGGAGTGGGGGGCTCGGGGAGACCCAGTACTTC	CAWSGGLGETQYF
TRBV27	TRBJ2-7	-	once	TGTGCCATTCCCACCGGAAGCGGGCTCTACGAGCAGTACTTC	CAIPTGSGLYEQYF
TRBV6-1	TRBJ2-2	TRBD2	-	TGTGCCAGCAGTGAAAGTCCCCTGCGGGCGACTAGCGGGAGAACCGGGGAGCTGTTTTTT	CASSESPLRATSGRTGELFF
TRBV2	TRBJ2-5	-	-	TGTGCCAGCAGTGAGGGGACCTTAACCAGCCGGGACCCCCCAGAGACCCAGTACTTC	CASSEGTLTSRDPPETQYF
TRBV28	TRBJ2-1	-	-	TGTGCCAGCAGTTATACCGGGAACTACAATGAGCAGTTCTTC	CASSYTGNYNEQFF
TRBV7-9	TRBJ1-2	TRBD1	-	TGTGCCAGCAGCTTAGGGGGGACAGGGACGAACTATGGCTACACCTTC	CASSLGGTGTNYGYTF
TRBV7-2	TRBJ1-2	TRBD1	-	TGTGCCAGCAGCATACGGGACAGGCTGGGCTATGGCTACACCTTC	CASSIRDRLGYGYTF
TRBV7-2	TRBJ2-7	-	-	TGTGCCAGCAGCCCTACGCCGGGACTTCGCTACGAGCAGTACTTC	CASSPTPGLRYEQYF
TRBV30	TRBJ1-4	TRBD1	-	TGTGCCTGGAGTGCGTTACAGGGGTGGGATGAAAAACTGTTTTTT	CAWSALQGWDEKLFF
TRBV28	TRBJ2-6	-	-	TGTGCCACCCGGGGGTCTGGGGCCAACGTCCTGACTTTC	CATRGSGANVLTF
TRBV5-4	TRBJ2-1	-	-	TGTGCCAGCAGCTTGCAGGGGACCCTCTACAATGAGCAGTTCTTC	CASSLQGTLYNEQFF
TRBV28	TRBJ2-7	-	-	TGTGCCAGCAGTAGTCGAGGGGAGCAGTACTTC	CASSSRGEQYF
TRBV7-9	TRBJ1-1	-	many	TGTGCCAGCAGCTTATTTCCAGGGAGGGTCACTGAAGCTTTCTTT	CASSLFPGRVTEAFF
TRBV9	TRBJ2-1	TRBD2	-	TGTGCCAGCAGCACCCCCGGGACTAGGATGCAGTTCTTC	CASSTPGTRMQFF
TRBV6-1	TRBJ1-1	-	-	TGTGCCAGCAGTGAAGAGGGGTGGGGAGCTTTCTTT	CASSEEGWGAFF
TRBV5-1	TRBJ2-3	-	-	TGCGCCAGCAGCTTGGTTCCGGGGGCTGATACGCAGTATTTT	CASSLVPGADTQYF
TRBV4-1	TRBJ2-1	TRBD2	few	TGCGCCAGCAGCCAGATTACAAAAACTAGCGGGAGGCGTCGGGAGAATGAGCAGTTCTTC	CASSQITKTSGRRRENEQFF
TRBV5-1	TRBJ1-1	-	-	TGCGCCAGCAGTCTCGGAGGGAACACTGAAGCTTTCTTT	CASSLGGNTEAFF
TRBV7-2	TRBJ2-2	TRBD1	-	TGTGCCAGCAGCTCCAGACAGGGGGCGGGGAACACCGGGGAGCTGTTTTTT	CASSSRQGAGNTGELFF
TRBV10-2	TRBJ2-7	-	-	TGCGCCAGCAGTGAGGCCCCAACCTACGAGCAGTACTTC	CASSEAPTYEQYF
TRBV10-3	TRBJ1-2	TRBD1	-	TGTGCCATCAGTGAGGGGCAGGGGGAGGTCTATGGCTACACCTTC	CAISEGQGEVYGYTF
TRBV7-2	TRBJ1-1	TRBD1	-	TGTGCCAGCAGCCCCCTTAGGGGAGGGGGACAGGAGAACACTGAAGCTTTCTTT	CASSPLRGGGQENTEAFF
TRBV30	TRBJ1-2	-	-	TGTGCCTGGAGTAGGACAGTCTATGGCTACACCTTC	CAWSRTVYGYTF
TRBV28	TRBJ2-5	-	-	TGTGCCAGCAGGGTGCCATCAGGGGCAGGGGAGACCCAGTACTTC	CASRVPSGAGETQYF
TRBV29-1	TRBJ2-7	-	-	TGCAGCGTTGAAGAGGACCGCTACTACGAGCAGTACTTC	CSVEEDRYYEQYF
TRBV2	TRBJ2-7	-	few	TGTGCCAGCAGTGATCAGGGTCGAGCCGAGCAGTACTTC	CASSDQGRAEQYF
TRBV4-3	TRBJ2-2	-	-	TGCGCCAGCAGCCAAGACAGGGCCGGGAGTACCGGGGAGCTGTTTTTT	CASSQDRAGSTGELFF
TRBV7-2	TRBJ1-6	-	-	TGTGCCAGCAGCTTAGCCCCAGGGTCGAATTCACCCCTCCACTTT	CASSLAPGSNSPLHF
TRBV19	TRBJ2-4	TRBD2	once	TGTGCCAGTAGTATTATGGGCGGGGGGCCCACCAAAAACATTCAGTACTTC	CASSIMGGGPTKNIQYF
TRBV7-9	TRBJ1-3	-	-	TGTGCCAGCAGGCCGAAGGGGGGTCCCTCTGGAAACACCATATATTTT	CASRPKGGPSGNTIYF
TRBV21-1	TRBJ1-4	-	-	TGTGCCAGCAACGACAGCCGTCGGGGTACTAATGAAAAACTGTTTTTT	CASNDSRRGTNEKLFF
TRBV10-3	TRBJ1-6	-	-	TGTGCCATCAGTGAGGGAGGAACCTATAATTCACCCCTCCACTTT	CAISEGGTYNSPLHF
TRBV6-5	TRBJ2-1	TRBD1	-	TGTGCCAGCAGTCCTCGGGGACAGGGCTACAATGAGCAGTTCTTC	CASSPRGQGYNEQFF
TRBV5-4	TRBJ2-1	-	-	TGTGCCAGCAGCTTGGATGTGACCCTCCCTCCTCCGTTCTTC	CASSLDVTLPPPFF
TRBV20-1	TRBJ1-1	-	few	TGCAGTGCTTCGCAGAACACTGAAGCTTTCTTT	CSASQNTEAFF
TRBV10-3	TRBJ2-5	-	-	TGTGCCATCAGTGGTGGGTCCGAGACCCAGTACTTC	CAISGGSETQYF
TRBV5-1	TRBJ2-5	-	-	TGCGCCAGCAGCTTTTTCGAAGAGACCCAGTACTTC	CASSFFEETQYF
TRBV18	TRBJ2-5	TRBD1	-	TGTGCCAGCTCACCACCGGGACAGCCCCGGGAGACCCAGTACTTC	CASSPPGQPRETQYF
TRBV2	TRBJ1-2	TRBD1	-	TGTGCCAGCACCGCCGAGCAGGGGGCGTATGGCTACACCTTC	CASTAEQGAYGYTF
TRBV5-1	TRBJ1-1	TRBD1	-	TGCGCCAGCAGCCATCCCGGGACAGAGCGTAACACTGAAGCTTTCTTT	CASSHPGTERNTEAFF